Listed here is a single T cell receptor beta chain. Its cognate antigen is unknown. This record belongs to a study of T cell responses to AZD1222 COVID-19 vaccine. TCRdb keeps only in-frame clones here, not all; method: immunoSEQ multiplex PCR. The data hold roughly 150,000 clones, with 85% to 95% observed a single time. Notes on the study in general: As reported, nearly half of all spike-specific TCRs target variant regions that are unmutated. Baseline seropositives among AZD1222 recipients totaled only five or six.

The sample was peripheral blood, taken on day 0 of AZD1222 vaccination. This receptor was identified in an adult in good health.

The CDR3 sequence is CASSHRDSSYEQYF. The CDR3, as DNA: TGTGCCAGCAGCCATAGGGACAGCTCCTACGAGCAGTACTTC. This sequence joins TRBV7-9 and TRBJ2-7; 7 nucleotides agree with TRBD1. Trimming cost V 5 bases and J 0 bases; bases outside gene matches: 4. The length of the CDR3 is 14 residues. Germline V gives CDR1 SEHNR, CDR2 FQNEAQ (reference sequence).